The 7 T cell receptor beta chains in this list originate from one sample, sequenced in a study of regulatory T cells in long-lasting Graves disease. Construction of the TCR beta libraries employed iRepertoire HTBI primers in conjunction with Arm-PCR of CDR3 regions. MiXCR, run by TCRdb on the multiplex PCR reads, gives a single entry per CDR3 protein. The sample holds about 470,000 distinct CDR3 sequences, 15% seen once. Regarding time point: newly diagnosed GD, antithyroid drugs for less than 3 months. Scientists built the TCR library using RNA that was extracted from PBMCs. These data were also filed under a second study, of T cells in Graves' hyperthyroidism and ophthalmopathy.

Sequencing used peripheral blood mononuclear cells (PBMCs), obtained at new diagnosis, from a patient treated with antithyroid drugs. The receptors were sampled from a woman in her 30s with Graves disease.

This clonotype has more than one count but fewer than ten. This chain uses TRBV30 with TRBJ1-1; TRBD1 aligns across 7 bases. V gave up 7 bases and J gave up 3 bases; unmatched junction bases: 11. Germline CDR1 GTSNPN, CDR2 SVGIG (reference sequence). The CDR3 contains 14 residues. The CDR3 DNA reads TGTGCCTCCGAAGGGGGCTCTGGTGACACTGAAGCTTTCTTT. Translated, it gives CASEGGSGDTEAFF.

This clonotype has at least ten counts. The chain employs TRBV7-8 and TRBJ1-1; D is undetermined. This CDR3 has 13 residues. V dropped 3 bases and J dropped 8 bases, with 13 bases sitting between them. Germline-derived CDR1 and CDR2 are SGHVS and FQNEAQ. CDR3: CASSLLTVAEAFF. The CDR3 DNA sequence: TGTGCCAGCAGCTTGTTGACGGTAGCAGAAGCTTTCTTT.

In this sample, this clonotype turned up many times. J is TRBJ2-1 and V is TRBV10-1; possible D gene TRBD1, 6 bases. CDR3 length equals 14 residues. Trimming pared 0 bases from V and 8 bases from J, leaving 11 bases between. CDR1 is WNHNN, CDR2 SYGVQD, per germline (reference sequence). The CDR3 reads CASSESGGWDEQFF. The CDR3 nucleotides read TGCGCCAGCAGTGAGTCAGGGGGTTGGGATGAGCAGTTCTTC.

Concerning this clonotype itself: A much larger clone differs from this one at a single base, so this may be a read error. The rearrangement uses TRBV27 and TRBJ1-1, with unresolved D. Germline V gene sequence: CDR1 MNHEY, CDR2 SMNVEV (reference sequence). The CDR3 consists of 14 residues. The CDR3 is CGSRRIGPNTEAFF. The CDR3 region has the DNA TGTGGCAGCAGGAGAATAGGACCGAACACTGAAGCTTTCTTT.

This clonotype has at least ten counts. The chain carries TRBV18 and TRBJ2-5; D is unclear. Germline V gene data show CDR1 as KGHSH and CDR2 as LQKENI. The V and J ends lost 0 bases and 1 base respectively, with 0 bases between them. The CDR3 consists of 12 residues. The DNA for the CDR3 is TGTGCCAGCTCACCACCCCAAGAGACCCAGTACTTC. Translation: CASSPPQETQYF.

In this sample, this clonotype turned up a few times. This CDR3 reads CASISFAIEAFF. For the CDR3, the DNA is TGTGCCAGCATCTCCTTCGCCATCGAGGCTTTCTTT. The V gene is TRBV6-4, the J gene TRBJ1-1; D gene uncertain. Germline V gene data show CDR1 as MRHNA and CDR2 as SNTAGT. V lost 7 bases and J 11 bases, leaving 17 bases between the germline ends. The CDR3 is made up of 12 amino acids.

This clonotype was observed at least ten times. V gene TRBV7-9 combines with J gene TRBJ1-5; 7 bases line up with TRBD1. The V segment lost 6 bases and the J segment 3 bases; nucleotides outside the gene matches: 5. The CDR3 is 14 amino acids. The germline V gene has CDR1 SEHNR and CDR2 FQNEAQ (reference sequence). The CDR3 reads CASSRGQFNQPQHF. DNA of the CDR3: TGTGCCAGCAGTCGGGGACAGTTCAATCAGCCCCAGCATTTT.